The 5 T cell receptor beta chains listed next were all sequenced from one sample in a study of long-term antiretroviral therapy in people with HIV (dated by TCRdb to the early 2020s). The immunoSEQ hsTCRB v3.0 assay was used at survey level resolution to sequence the TRB variable region. TCRdb's version of the immuneACCESS table is confined to in-frame rearrangements and falls short of the full clone set. An unresolved V gene accounts for under half of the shortfall where checked; the remainder is of unknown origin. Counted in this sample were about 36,000 clones; roughly 88% of them appeared once. The biggest ten clones account for roughly 10% of the sample. The sequences come from unsorted PBMCs, collected 2.2 years after starting antiretroviral therapy. Every receptor here comes from a man aged 18-30 years with HIV.

J is TRBJ1-2 and V is TRBV27; D unclear. V gave up 4 bases and J gave up 4 bases, with 10 bases separating them. Germline V gene sequence: CDR1 MNHEY, CDR2 SMNVEV (reference sequence). This CDR3 has 13 amino acids. The CDR3, as DNA: TGTGCCAGCAGTTCCAGTCCCCCCTATGGCTACACCTTC. It specifies CASSSSPPYGYTF.

CDR3 DNA: TGTGCTGGGCAGGGGGCCCCAGATACGCAGTATTTT. It encodes CAGQGAPDTQYF. This chain joins TRBV30 and TRBJ2-3; 8 positions agree with TRBD1. The CDR3 runs to 12 residues. Germline CDR1 GTSNPN, CDR2 SVGIG (reference sequence).

The chain is built from TRBV12-5 and TRBJ2-3; D gene uncertain. CDR1 is LGHNT, CDR2 FRNRAP, per germline. V dropped 3 bases and J dropped 0 bases, with 19 bases sitting between them. The CDR3 loop spans 18 amino acids. The CDR3 sequence: CASGFALTAWGSTDTQYF. The CDR3 nucleotides read TGTGCTAGTGGTTTTGCGTTGACGGCCTGGGGAAGCACAGATACGCAGTATTTT.

This clone turned up a few times. This chain connects TRBV4-3 to TRBJ1-2; D unclear. The length of the CDR3 is 14 residues. Germline CDR1 is LGHNA and CDR2 is YSLEER. V was pared by 2 bases and J by 8 bases, with 15 bases between. DNA of the CDR3: TGCGCCAGCAGCCAAACCTCCCAAGGCGGGGGCTACACCTTC. Amino acid sequence: CASSQTSQGGGYTF.

J is TRBJ2-7 and V is TRBV6-5; D might be TRBD2 (5 bases). The CDR3 runs 14 residues. V gave up 6 bases and J gave up 1 base, with 13 bases separating them. The V gene's germline CDR1 is MNHEY and CDR2 SVGAGI. CDR3 protein: CASSGNFRSYEQYF. DNA of the CDR3: TGTGCCAGCAGCGGGAATTTTAGATCCTACGAGCAGTACTTC.